This TCR beta chain appears in the sequencing data of a study of CD8 T cells in Susac syndrome. Random hexamers served to reverse transcribe roughly 0.45 to 1 ug RNA. TCRdb processed the immunoSEQ multiplex PCR reads anew with MiXCR; each CDR3 protein has one entry. Of tens of thousands of distinct CDR3 sequences listed, approximately 94% were seen once; the top ten hold roughly 0.58%. From blood CD8+ and CD4+ T cells, TCR beta sequences were generated. TEMRA cells were FACS-enriched, unlike CD8+ and CD4+ T cells, which were negatively isolated. This CDR3 region has 14 residues. With 6 bases clipped from V and 6 bases from J, the junction kept 4 bases outside the gene matches. The V gene's germline CDR1 is LNHDA and CDR2 SQIVND (reference sequence).

The chain uses TRBV19 and TRBJ2-3; 12 nucleotides match TRBD2. Sequencing input: CD8+ T cells from PBMCs. This clonotype originated in a human donor in good health. CDR3 coding DNA: TGTGCCAGTAGGACTAGCGGGAGATCGGATACGCAGTATTTT. Protein sequence: CASRTSGRSDTQYF.